The rows below give T cell receptor beta chains drawn from one sample of a study of molecular identifiers for immune sequencing clone quantification. Each CDR3 protein is one row after TCRdb ran MiXCR on the PCR reads. The top ten clones hold 0.6% to 0.9% of a sample with more than 550,000 distinct CDR3 sequences, 25% of them seen once. The sample taken for sequencing was naive CD8+ T cells from blood, with Jurkat cell RNA spiked in. Source of these receptors: a human donor in good health. Some libraries in this study had Jurkat cell RNA spiked in. CDR3s include the opening cysteine and the closing phenylalanine or tryptophan. A D gene is named only where the DNA matches it firmly. Only part of the rows carry a size: once, few, many, or a class if the clone is expanded.

length	V	size	J	D	DNA	CDR3
15	TRBV7-9	many	TRBJ2-3	TRBD2	TGTGCCAGCAGCCCTACTAGCGGAGACACAGATACGCAGTATTTT	CASSPTSGDTDTQYF
14	TRBV5-3	-	TRBJ2-7	-	TGTGCCAGCAGCCCCACGGGAGAGGTTAACGAGCAGTACTTC	CASSPTGEVNEQYF
18	TRBV20-1	-	TRBJ2-3	-	TGCAGTGCTACGGGGCTCACGGGAGTAGTGTTTCGCACAGATACGCAGTATTTT	CSATGLTGVVFRTDTQYF
16	TRBV4-1	many	TRBJ2-3	-	TGCGCCAGCAGCCAAGGAAGGGTCCCGATACGAGATACGCAGTATTTT	CASSQGRVPIRDTQYF
16	TRBV6-6	many	TRBJ2-3	TRBD1	TGTGCCAGCAGACCACTGGGACAGGGGTTTAACGATACGCAGTATTTT	CASRPLGQGFNDTQYF
15	TRBV5-4	many	TRBJ2-7	-	TGTGCCAGCAGCTTATCGACAGGAAGTGGCTACGAGCAGTACTTC	CASSLSTGSGYEQYF
15	TRBV29-1	-	TRBJ2-5	-	TGCAGCGTTGAGGGGGCTAGGCAACAGCGGGAGACCCAGTACTTC	CSVEGARQQRETQYF
14	TRBV3-1	-	TRBJ2-1	-	TGTGCCAGCAGCCCCGGGCCACTGCCCAATGAGCAGTTCTTC	CASSPGPLPNEQFF
16	TRBV20-1	many	TRBJ1-3	-	TGCAGTGCTACCCGTTTAGACAGTAGCTCTGGAAACACCATATATTTT	CSATRLDSSSGNTIYF
11	TRBV29-1	many	TRBJ2-5	-	TGCAGCGTTAGGGACGGAGAGACCCAGTACTTC	CSVRDGETQYF
14	TRBV28	many	TRBJ2-3	-	TGTGCCAGCAGTTTTGGCGCGGCGACAGATACGCAGTATTTT	CASSFGAATDTQYF